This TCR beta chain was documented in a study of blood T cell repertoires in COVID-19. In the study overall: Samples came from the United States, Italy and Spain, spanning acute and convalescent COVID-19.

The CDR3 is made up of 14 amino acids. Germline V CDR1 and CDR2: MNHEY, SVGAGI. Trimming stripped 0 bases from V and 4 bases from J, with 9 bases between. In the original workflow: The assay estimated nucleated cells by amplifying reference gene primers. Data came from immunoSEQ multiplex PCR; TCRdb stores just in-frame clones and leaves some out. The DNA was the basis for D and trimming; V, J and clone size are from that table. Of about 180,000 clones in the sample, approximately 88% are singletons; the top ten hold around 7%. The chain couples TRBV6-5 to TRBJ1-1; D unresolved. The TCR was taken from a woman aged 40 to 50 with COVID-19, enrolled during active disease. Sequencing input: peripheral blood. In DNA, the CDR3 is TGTGCCAGCAGTTACTCTGGAGGAGGCACTGAAGCTTTCTTT. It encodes CASSYSGGGTEAFF.